A selection of T cell receptor beta chains follows, all from one sample in a study of blood T cells in healthy people across ages. One entry per CDR3 protein, called by TCRdb with MiXCR from the 5' RACE reads. The sample has about 760,000 distinct CDR3 sequences, more than 55% seen once. The sequenced sample consisted of blood. The receptors here all came from a man between 40 and 49 years old in good health. Both conserved end residues are part of each CDR3. The D gene is left open where the match is weak. Clone size appears in some rows only: once, few, many, or a class for an expanded clone.

CDR3 DNA: TGCAGTGCGCCACGACGTCGGGGGCCCTACAATGAGCAGTTCTTC
CDR3 protein: CSAPRRRGPYNEQFF
J gene: TRBJ2-1
D gene: .
clone size: .
V gene: TRBV20-1

CDR3 DNA: TGCAGTGCTAGAGTCAGGACCTACGAGCAGTACTTC
CDR3 protein: CSARVRTYEQYF
J gene: TRBJ2-7
D gene: .
clone size: .
V gene: TRBV20-1

CDR3 DNA: TGTGCCAGCAGCCAAATGGTTGCGAGAATGAACACTGAAGCTTTCTTT
CDR3 protein: CASSQMVARMNTEAFF
J gene: TRBJ1-1
D gene: .
clone size: .
V gene: TRBV3-1

CDR3 DNA: TGTGCCAGCAGCCAATACACGGTGGATTTGAACACTGAAGCTTTCTTT
CDR3 protein: CASSQYTVDLNTEAFF
J gene: TRBJ1-1
D gene: .
clone size: once
V gene: TRBV7-2

CDR3 DNA: TGCAGTGCTAGCGAGACAGGGGGTCGGGAAAAACTGTTTTTT
CDR3 protein: CSASETGGREKLFF
J gene: TRBJ1-4
D gene: TRBD1
clone size: .
V gene: TRBV20-1

CDR3 DNA: TGCGCCAGCAGCTATAGCGGGACCCTCTATGGCTACACCTTC
CDR3 protein: CASSYSGTLYGYTF
J gene: TRBJ1-2
D gene: .
clone size: .
V gene: TRBV5-1

CDR3 DNA: TGCAGTGCGCCCGGACTAGCGGGGGTATCCACCGGGGAGCTGTTTTTT
CDR3 protein: CSAPGLAGVSTGELFF
J gene: TRBJ2-2
D gene: TRBD2
clone size: few
V gene: TRBV20-1

CDR3 DNA: TGCAGCGTTGACGTAGGAGGAAGTTATGGCTACACCTTC
CDR3 protein: CSVDVGGSYGYTF
J gene: TRBJ1-2
D gene: .
clone size: .
V gene: TRBV29-1

CDR3 DNA: TGTGCCAGCTCATACGGACCCGGCACTGAAGCTTTCTTT
CDR3 protein: CASSYGPGTEAFF
J gene: TRBJ1-1
D gene: .
clone size: .
V gene: TRBV18

CDR3 DNA: TGTGCCAGCTTCCCCGGGGGGTCCGTGGAGACCCAGTACTTC
CDR3 protein: CASFPGGSVETQYF
J gene: TRBJ2-5
D gene: TRBD2
clone size: many
V gene: TRBV12-3/TRBV12-4

CDR3 DNA: TGTGCCACCAGCAGAGATGGCAGGGGGCAGGATTCACCCCTCCACTTT
CDR3 protein: CATSRDGRGQDSPLHF
J gene: TRBJ1-6
D gene: TRBD1
clone size: few
V gene: TRBV15

CDR3 DNA: TGTGCCCTCGCCGGGGTGGAAGTGGAGACCCAGTACTTC
CDR3 protein: CALAGVEVETQYF
J gene: TRBJ2-5
D gene: .
clone size: .
V gene: TRBV6-1

CDR3 DNA: TGTGCCAGCAGCCAAGATAGCGGATTCTATGGCTACACCTTC
CDR3 protein: CASSQDSGFYGYTF
J gene: TRBJ1-2
D gene: .
clone size: few
V gene: TRBV14

CDR3 DNA: TGTGCCAGCAGTCCTCAAGCCGGGACTTTAGAGACCCAGTACTTC
CDR3 protein: CASSPQAGTLETQYF
J gene: TRBJ2-5
D gene: .
clone size: .
V gene: TRBV28

CDR3 DNA: TGTGCCAGCAGTCAACAGGGGGCAGAAGGAGATACGCAGTATTTT
CDR3 protein: CASSQQGAEGDTQYF
J gene: TRBJ2-3
D gene: TRBD1
clone size: .
V gene: TRBV2

CDR3 DNA: TGTGCCAGCAGCTTAGTGGCGGGAGCAGATACGCAGTATTTT
CDR3 protein: CASSLVAGADTQYF
J gene: TRBJ2-3
D gene: TRBD2
clone size: .
V gene: TRBV7-8

CDR3 DNA: TGTGCCAGCAGCCCATCGGGGACAGGGGGATATGGCTACACCTTC
CDR3 protein: CASSPSGTGGYGYTF
J gene: TRBJ1-2
D gene: TRBD1
clone size: .
V gene: TRBV7-3

CDR3 DNA: TGCGCCAGCAGCCTCGACCCGGGACTAGCCTTCACAGATACGCAGTATTTT
CDR3 protein: CASSLDPGLAFTDTQYF
J gene: TRBJ2-3
D gene: TRBD2
clone size: .
V gene: TRBV5-1

CDR3 DNA: TGTGCCAGCAGTAGATCGGGTCTTGGAAGCAATCAGCCCCAGCATTTT
CDR3 protein: CASSRSGLGSNQPQHF
J gene: TRBJ1-5
D gene: .
clone size: .
V gene: TRBV12-3/TRBV12-4

CDR3 DNA: TGCAGTGCTAGAACACTAGGGGGCACAGATACGCAGTATTTT
CDR3 protein: CSARTLGGTDTQYF
J gene: TRBJ2-3
D gene: .
clone size: .
V gene: TRBV20-1

CDR3 DNA: TGTGCCAGCAGTTTGGCTGGCGGGGTCCAAAAGACCCAGTACTTC
CDR3 protein: CASSLAGGVQKTQYF
J gene: TRBJ2-5
D gene: .
clone size: .
V gene: TRBV28

CDR3 DNA: TGCGCCAGCAGCGCGGGGGGCCTCGGTGAGCAGTTCTTC
CDR3 protein: CASSAGGLGEQFF
J gene: TRBJ2-1
D gene: TRBD2
clone size: .
V gene: TRBV5-1

CDR3 DNA: TGTGCCAGCAGCTTCAGCATAGGGACTAACACAGATACGCAGTATTTT
CDR3 protein: CASSFSIGTNTDTQYF
J gene: TRBJ2-3
D gene: TRBD2
clone size: .
V gene: TRBV7-2

CDR3 DNA: TGTGCCAGCAGCCAAGAACAGGTGGGGGGCTACACCTTC
CDR3 protein: CASSQEQVGGYTF
J gene: TRBJ1-2
D gene: .
clone size: .
V gene: TRBV4-2

CDR3 DNA: TGTGCCAGCAGCTTGGGCCCCCGGGAGGGAGAGCAGTTCTTC
CDR3 protein: CASSLGPREGEQFF
J gene: TRBJ2-1
D gene: TRBD2
clone size: .
V gene: TRBV5-5

CDR3 DNA: TGCAGCGTTGGCACAAACAATGAGCAGTTCTTC
CDR3 protein: CSVGTNNEQFF
J gene: TRBJ2-1
D gene: .
clone size: .
V gene: TRBV29-1

CDR3 DNA: TGCAGTGCCCTGGAGGGGGGAAGCAATGAGCAGTACTTC
CDR3 protein: CSALEGGSNEQYF
J gene: TRBJ2-7
D gene: .
clone size: .
V gene: TRBV20-1

CDR3 DNA: TGTGCCAGCAGCACCATTGGGGTGTATACAGATACGCAGTATTTT
CDR3 protein: CASSTIGVYTDTQYF
J gene: TRBJ2-3
D gene: .
clone size: .
V gene: TRBV28

CDR3 DNA: TGTGCCAGCACCGGAACAGGGGGCGACCAGCCCCAGCATTTT
CDR3 protein: CASTGTGGDQPQHF
J gene: TRBJ1-5
D gene: TRBD1
clone size: .
V gene: TRBV6-1

CDR3 DNA: TGTGCCAGCAGCCCCCGCGCCCCCGACTACAATAGTGAGCAGTTCTTC
CDR3 protein: CASSPRAPDYNSEQFF
J gene: TRBJ2-1
D gene: .
clone size: .
V gene: TRBV7-3

CDR3 DNA: TGTGCCAGCAATTTTAAGGGACTGAACAATGAGCAGTACTTC
CDR3 protein: CASNFKGLNNEQYF
J gene: TRBJ2-7
D gene: .
clone size: .
V gene: TRBV7-9

CDR3 DNA: TGTGCCAGCAGCGATAAGCGGGGGAGCTCCTACAATGAGCAGTTCTTC
CDR3 protein: CASSDKRGSSYNEQFF
J gene: TRBJ2-1
D gene: TRBD2
clone size: .
V gene: TRBV7-2

CDR3 DNA: TGTGCCAGCAGCTCCGGACAGGGGGCGCGGAATGAGCAGTTCTTC
CDR3 protein: CASSSGQGARNEQFF
J gene: TRBJ2-1
D gene: TRBD1
clone size: few
V gene: TRBV7-2

CDR3 DNA: TGCAGCGTCGCACTAGCGGGAGTTTCTGATGAGCAGTTCTTC
CDR3 protein: CSVALAGVSDEQFF
J gene: TRBJ2-1
D gene: TRBD2
clone size: once
V gene: TRBV29-1

CDR3 DNA: TGTGCCAGCAGCCAAGAGGTCGGGACTAGCTTTCTGTACTTC
CDR3 protein: CASSQEVGTSFLYF
J gene: TRBJ2-7
D gene: TRBD2
clone size: few
V gene: TRBV4-2

CDR3 DNA: TGTGCCAGCAGTCCCTGGGGACTAGGTACCGGGGAGCTGTTTTTT
CDR3 protein: CASSPWGLGTGELFF
J gene: TRBJ2-2
D gene: TRBD2
clone size: few
V gene: TRBV28

CDR3 DNA: TGTGCCAGCAGTGAGACGGGGGTCTGGGAGACCCAGTACTTC
CDR3 protein: CASSETGVWETQYF
J gene: TRBJ2-5
D gene: .
clone size: .
V gene: TRBV6-1

CDR3 DNA: TGTGCCAGCAGCACTAAGAGCGATAGAAATTCACCCCTCCACTTT
CDR3 protein: CASSTKSDRNSPLHF
J gene: TRBJ1-6
D gene: .
clone size: .
V gene: TRBV9

CDR3 DNA: TGTGCCAGCAGTCCCGGCATAAATTGGGAGCAGTACTTC
CDR3 protein: CASSPGINWEQYF
J gene: TRBJ2-5
D gene: .
clone size: .
V gene: TRBV27

CDR3 DNA: TGTGCCAGCAGCAGACCTAGCGGCAAAAATCCCTACGAGCAGTACTTC
CDR3 protein: CASSRPSGKNPYEQYF
J gene: TRBJ2-7
D gene: TRBD2
clone size: .
V gene: TRBV6-6

CDR3 DNA: TGTGCCAGCAGTGAACCTCCGAAGGGGGAAAAACTGTTTTTT
CDR3 protein: CASSEPPKGEKLFF
J gene: TRBJ1-4
D gene: .
clone size: .
V gene: TRBV6-1

CDR3 DNA: TGTGCCAGCAGTGAAGATCGCCCTAGAGGGGGGAGGGATACGCAGTATTTT
CDR3 protein: CASSEDRPRGGRDTQYF
J gene: TRBJ2-3
D gene: .
clone size: .
V gene: TRBV25-1

CDR3 DNA: TGTGCCAGCAGTAGCGGGAACACCGGGGAGCTGTTTTTT
CDR3 protein: CASSSGNTGELFF
J gene: TRBJ2-2
D gene: .
clone size: .
V gene: TRBV4-2

CDR3 DNA: TGTGCCACCAGTGACCATAGCGGGACGGGCGCAGATACGCAGTATTTT
CDR3 protein: CATSDHSGTGADTQYF
J gene: TRBJ2-3
D gene: TRBD2
clone size: .
V gene: TRBV24-1

CDR3 DNA: TGTGCCATCAGTGAGGTCTACAATGAGCAGTTCTTC
CDR3 protein: CAISEVYNEQFF
J gene: TRBJ2-1
D gene: .
clone size: .
V gene: TRBV10-3

CDR3 DNA: TGTGCCAGCATCAACACCGACGACTACGAGCAGTACTTC
CDR3 protein: CASINTDDYEQYF
J gene: TRBJ2-7
D gene: .
clone size: .
V gene: TRBV11-2

CDR3 DNA: TGTGCCAGCAGTTATAGCGGGACAGGTACCTACGAGCAGTACTTC
CDR3 protein: CASSYSGTGTYEQYF
J gene: TRBJ2-7
D gene: .
clone size: few
V gene: TRBV6-2/TRBV6-3

CDR3 DNA: TGTGCCAGCAGCTTAGACCCGCGCCCCTATTTTTGTGAGCAGTTCTTC
CDR3 protein: CASSLDPRPYFCEQFF
J gene: TRBJ2-1
D gene: .
clone size: .
V gene: TRBV7-2

CDR3 DNA: TGTGCCAGCAGCTTAGGGGACGGGGTGACCCAGTACTTC
CDR3 protein: CASSLGDGVTQYF
J gene: TRBJ2-5
D gene: .
clone size: few
V gene: TRBV7-3